The entry that follows covers one T cell receptor beta chain sequence. Its antigen is currently unknown. Repertoires were generated with immunoSEQ multiplex PCR, while TCRdb's copy carries only in-frame clones and drops some. The sample includes roughly 140,000 clones, about 81% of them seen just once. This sample stems from a study of PD-1 blockade in classical Hodgkin lymphoma. General study results and limits: Reasons behind the repertoire differences stay unclear, perhaps disease activity or earlier therapy.

Each patient's relapse followed autologous stem cell transplantation, and brentuximab vedotin exposure varied. From germline, CDR1 is LNHDA and CDR2 SQIVND (reference sequence). The CDR3 spans 13 residues. V was shortened by 6 bases and J by 1 base, with 9 bases between the two germline ends. The receptor comes from a human donor with classical Hodgkin lymphoma. This chain joins TRBV19 and TRBJ1-1; D not resolved. The material was peripheral blood mononuclear cells (PBMCs), obtained before the second cycle of nivolumab. CDR3 DNA sequence: TGTGCCAGTAGAAATGCCGAGAACACTGAAGCTTTCTTT. The encoded protein is CASRNAENTEAFF.